This T cell receptor beta chain was sequenced for a study of brain T cells in children with intractable seizures. On this clone itself: Its antigen is unknown.

Notes on the study in general: Only CDR3 sequence similarity suggested viral specificity, without known HCMV serostatus.

Surgery cases with the highest brain T cell transcript signatures were chosen for sequencing. Measured with immunoSEQ multiplex PCR; TCRdb has only the in-frame clones, and not every one. This table has roughly 69,000 clones, about 96% appearing once. Sequences were derived from peripheral blood, sampled at surgery. The receptor was isolated from a boy less than two years old with focal cortical dysplasia and intractable seizures.

CDR3 nucleotide sequence: TGCGCCAGCAGCTGGGTAGGACTAGGGGGAGATACGCAGTATTTT. Its protein product is CASSWVGLGGDTQYF. The chain carries TRBV5-1 and TRBJ2-3, with D possibly being TRBD2 (7 bases). The CDR3 contains 15 residues. Trimming took 3 bases from V and 5 from J, leaving 16 bases between them. CDR1 and CDR2 (germline): SGHRS, YFSETQ.